The sequence of this T cell receptor beta chain was determined in a study of cytomegalovirus exposure and HLA in healthy donors. Primers: 60 Vbeta forward and 13 Jbeta reverse. Using immunoSEQ multiplex PCR, the repertoire was profiled, and TCRdb retains in-frame clones only, with some absent. The repertoire has roughly 160,000 clones, 60% to 85% of them found once; the top ten carry around 3.5%. Study-wide points: Earlier findings revealed that most TCR beta V segments proved productive either about 90% or about 30% of the time. Analysis was performed later, and it showed HLA-associated TCR beta chains to be more clonally expanded than equally common others. For most subjects, TCR beta sequences were reported to predict HLA-A and HLA-B alleles with accuracy.

CDR3 length equals 16 residues. Per the germline V gene, CDR1 is SGHAT and CDR2 is FQNNGV. Trimming removed 5 bases from V and 5 bases from J; junction bases left unmatched: 8. Regarding this clone: Its antigen is not known.

The V gene is TRBV11-2, the J gene TRBJ2-5; 13 bases are a match to TRBD2. Sequencing used PBMCs. This TCR was sampled from a man aged 25-45 years in good health and CMV-seropositive. The DNA of the CDR3 is TGTGCCAGCAGCAAACTAGCGGGGGGGCCACGGGAGACCCAGTACTTC. Residues: CASSKLAGGPRETQYF.